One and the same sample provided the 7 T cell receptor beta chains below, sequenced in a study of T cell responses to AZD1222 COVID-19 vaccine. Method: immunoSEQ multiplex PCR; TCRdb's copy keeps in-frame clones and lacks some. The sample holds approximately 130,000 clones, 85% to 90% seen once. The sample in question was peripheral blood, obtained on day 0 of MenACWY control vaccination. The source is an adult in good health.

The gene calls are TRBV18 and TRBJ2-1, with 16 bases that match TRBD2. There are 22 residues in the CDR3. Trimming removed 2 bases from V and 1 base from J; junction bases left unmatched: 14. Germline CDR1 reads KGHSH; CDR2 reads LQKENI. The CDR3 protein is CASSPGTTGLAGGPRSYNEQFF. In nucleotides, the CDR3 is TGTGCCAGCTCACCAGGGACAACGGGACTAGCGGGAGGGCCTAGGTCCTACAATGAGCAGTTCTTC. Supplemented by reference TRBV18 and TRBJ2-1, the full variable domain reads NAGVMQNPRHLVRRRGQEARLRCSPMKGHSHVYWYRQLPEEGLKFMVYLQKENIIDESGMPKERFSAEFPKEGPSILRIQQVVRGDSAAYFCASSPGTTGLAGGPRSYNEQFFGPGTRLTVL.

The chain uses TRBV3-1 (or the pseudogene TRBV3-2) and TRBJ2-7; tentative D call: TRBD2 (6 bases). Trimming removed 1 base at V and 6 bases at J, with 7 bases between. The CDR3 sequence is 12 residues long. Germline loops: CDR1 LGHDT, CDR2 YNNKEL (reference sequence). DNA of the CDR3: TGTGCCAGCAGCCAAGGCGGGATCGAGCAGTACTTC. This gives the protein CASSQGGIEQYF.

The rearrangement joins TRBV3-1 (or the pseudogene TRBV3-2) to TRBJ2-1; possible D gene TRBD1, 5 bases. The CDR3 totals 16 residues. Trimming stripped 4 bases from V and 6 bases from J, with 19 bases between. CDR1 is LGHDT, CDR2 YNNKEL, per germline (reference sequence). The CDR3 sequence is CASSPSPLTAANEQFF. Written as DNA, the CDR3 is TGTGCCAGCAGCCCCTCCCCCCTGACAGCCGCCAATGAGCAGTTCTTC.

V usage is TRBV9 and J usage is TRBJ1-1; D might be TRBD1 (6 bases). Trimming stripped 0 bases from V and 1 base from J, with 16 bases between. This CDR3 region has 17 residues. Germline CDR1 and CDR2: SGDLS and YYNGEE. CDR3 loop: CASSVGFSDRKNTEAFF. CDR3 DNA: TGTGCCAGCAGCGTAGGTTTCTCGGACAGAAAGAACACTGAAGCTTTCTTT.

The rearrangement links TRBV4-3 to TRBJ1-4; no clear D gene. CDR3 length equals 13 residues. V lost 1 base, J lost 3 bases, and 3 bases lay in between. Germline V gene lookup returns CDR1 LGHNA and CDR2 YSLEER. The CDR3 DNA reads TGCGCCAGCAGCCAAGTCGCTAATGAAAAACTGTTTTTT. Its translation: CASSQVANEKLFF.

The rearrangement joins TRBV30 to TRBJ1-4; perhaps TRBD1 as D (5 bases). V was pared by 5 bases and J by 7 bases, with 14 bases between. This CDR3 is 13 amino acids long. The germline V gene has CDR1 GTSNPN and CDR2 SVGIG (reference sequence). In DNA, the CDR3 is TGTGCCTGGGCCGGGGGGTTCGGTGAAAAACTGTTTTTT. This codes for CAWAGGFGEKLFF.

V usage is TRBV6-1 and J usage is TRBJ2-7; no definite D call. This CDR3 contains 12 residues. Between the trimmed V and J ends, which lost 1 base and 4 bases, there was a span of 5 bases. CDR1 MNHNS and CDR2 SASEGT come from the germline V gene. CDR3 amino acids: CASSEVPYEQYF. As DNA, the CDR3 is TGTGCCAGCAGTGAAGTACCGTACGAGCAGTACTTC.